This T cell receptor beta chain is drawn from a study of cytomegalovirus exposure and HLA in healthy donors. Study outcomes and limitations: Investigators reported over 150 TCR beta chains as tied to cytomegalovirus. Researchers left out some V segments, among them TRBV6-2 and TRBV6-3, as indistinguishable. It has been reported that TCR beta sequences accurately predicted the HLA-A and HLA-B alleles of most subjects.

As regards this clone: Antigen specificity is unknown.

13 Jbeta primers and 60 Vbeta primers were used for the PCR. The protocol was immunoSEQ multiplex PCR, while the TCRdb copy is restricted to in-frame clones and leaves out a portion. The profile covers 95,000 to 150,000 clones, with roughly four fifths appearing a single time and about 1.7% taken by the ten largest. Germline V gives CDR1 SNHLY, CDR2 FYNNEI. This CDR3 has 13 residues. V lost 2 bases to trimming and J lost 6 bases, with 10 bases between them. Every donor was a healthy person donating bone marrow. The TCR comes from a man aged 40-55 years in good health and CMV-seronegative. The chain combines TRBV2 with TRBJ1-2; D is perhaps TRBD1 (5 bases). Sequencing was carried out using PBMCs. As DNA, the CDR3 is TGTGCCAGCAGTGAAAGGGGCTTGGATGGCTACACCTTC. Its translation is CASSERGLDGYTF.